This entry is about one T cell receptor beta chain. Antigen: not known. The data were produced by immunoSEQ multiplex PCR, yet TCRdb's version contains in-frame clones alone and is incomplete. The sample includes about 130,000 clones, 75% to 90% of them seen just once. This sample is part of a study of cytotoxic CD8 clonotypes in ibrutinib-treated CLL. Study-level results: The clonality went up when patients responded to ibrutinib and dropped back toward baseline at progression. The study sampled sustained-remission and progressing patients at different times.

The germline CDR1 and CDR2 sequences are MDHEN and SYDVKM. V gave up 1 base and J gave up 3 bases, with 4 bases separating them. This CDR3 spans 13 amino acids. The chain carries TRBV28 and TRBJ2-1; no clear D gene. Here the sequenced sample was PBMCs, taken after 24 months of ibrutinib treatment. This sequence was found in a human donor with chronic lymphocytic leukemia. In DNA, the CDR3 is TGTGCCAGCAGTTTATACAGCTACAATGAGCAGTTCTTC. Its translation is CASSLYSYNEQFF.